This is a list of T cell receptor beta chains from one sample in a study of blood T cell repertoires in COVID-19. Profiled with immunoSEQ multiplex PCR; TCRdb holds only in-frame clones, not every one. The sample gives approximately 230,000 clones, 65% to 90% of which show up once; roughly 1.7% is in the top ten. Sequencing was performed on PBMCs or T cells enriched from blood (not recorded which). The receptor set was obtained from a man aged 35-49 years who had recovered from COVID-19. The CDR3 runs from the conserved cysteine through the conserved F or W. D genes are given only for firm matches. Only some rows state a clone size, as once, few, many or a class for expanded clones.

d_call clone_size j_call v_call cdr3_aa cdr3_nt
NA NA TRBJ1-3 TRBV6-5 CASSYGAGRTGNTIYF TGTGCCAGCAGTTACGGAGCAGGGCGGACTGGAAACACCATATATTTT
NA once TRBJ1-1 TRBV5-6 CASSLYAGENTEAFF TGTGCCAGCAGCTTGTACGCAGGTGAGAACACTGAAGCTTTCTTT
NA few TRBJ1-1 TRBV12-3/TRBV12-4 CASRGGLNTEAFF TGTGCCAGCAGGGGAGGTTTGAACACTGAAGCTTTCTTT
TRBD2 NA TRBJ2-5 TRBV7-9 CASSPRGGTQYF TGTGCCAGCAGTCCACGCGGGGGGACCCAGTACTTC
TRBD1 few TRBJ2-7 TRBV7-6 CASSLWDSENHEQYF TGTGCCAGCAGCTTATGGGACAGTGAGAACCACGAGCAGTACTTC
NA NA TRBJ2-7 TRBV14 CASSLSQEQYF TGTGCCAGCAGCCTTTCTCAGGAGCAGTACTTC
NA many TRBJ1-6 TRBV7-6 CASSSYYSPLHF TGTGCCAGCAGCTCCTATTATTCACCCCTCCACTTT
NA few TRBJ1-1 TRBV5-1 CASSLGTVNTEAFF TGCGCCAGCAGCTTGGGGACAGTGAACACTGAAGCTTTCTTT
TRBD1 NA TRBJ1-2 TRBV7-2 CASSVETGDKGYTF TGTGCCAGCAGCGTGGAGACAGGGGATAAAGGCTACACCTTC
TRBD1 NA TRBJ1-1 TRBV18 CASSSQGAHGTEAFF TGTGCCAGCTCGTCCCAGGGGGCCCACGGCACTGAAGCTTTCTTT
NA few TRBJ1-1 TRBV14 CASSPEVETEAFF TGTGCCAGCAGCCCTGAGGTGGAGACTGAAGCTTTCTTT
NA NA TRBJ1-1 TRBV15 CATSRKPGQDLLRNTEAFF TGTGCCACCAGCAGAAAACCGGGACAAGATCTCTTACGAAACACTGAAGCTTTCTTT
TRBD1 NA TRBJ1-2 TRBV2 CASSLRGDSYTF TGTGCCAGCAGCCTCAGGGGGGATAGCTACACCTTC
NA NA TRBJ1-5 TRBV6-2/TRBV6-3 CASSPARGGNQPQHF TGTGCCAGCAGTCCGGCCCGGGGGGGCAATCAGCCCCAGCATTTT
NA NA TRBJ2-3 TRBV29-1 CSVATGTDTQYF TGCAGCGTTGCGACAGGCACAGATACGCAGTATTTT
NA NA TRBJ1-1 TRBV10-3 CAISERIGAEAFF TGTGCCATCAGTGAGAGGATAGGAGCTGAAGCTTTCTTT
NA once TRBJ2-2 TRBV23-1 CASTSLGTTGELFF TGCGCCAGCACCTCACTCGGTACCACCGGGGAGCTGTTTTTT
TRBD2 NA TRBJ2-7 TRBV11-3 CASSPQGGSGSWVYEQYF TGTGCCAGCTCCCCTCAAGGTGGGAGCGGGAGCTGGGTCTACGAGCAGTACTTC
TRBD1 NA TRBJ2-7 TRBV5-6 CASSSLQGAREQYF TGTGCCAGCAGCTCATTGCAGGGGGCGCGGGAGCAGTACTTC
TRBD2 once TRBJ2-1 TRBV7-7 CASSRSSGSNEQFF TGTGCCAGCAGTCGTAGTAGCGGGAGCAATGAGCAGTTCTTC
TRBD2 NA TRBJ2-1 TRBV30 CAWSRGLAAGSYNEQFF TGTGCCTGGAGTCGCGGACTAGCGGCGGGCTCCTACAATGAGCAGTTCTTC
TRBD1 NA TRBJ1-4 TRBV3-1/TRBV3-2 CASSQGQGGREKLFF TGTGCCAGCAGCCAAGGACAGGGAGGAAGGGAAAAACTGTTTTTT
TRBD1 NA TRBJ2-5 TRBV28 CASSSGQQETQYF TGTGCCAGCAGTTCGGGACAGCAAGAGACCCAGTACTTC